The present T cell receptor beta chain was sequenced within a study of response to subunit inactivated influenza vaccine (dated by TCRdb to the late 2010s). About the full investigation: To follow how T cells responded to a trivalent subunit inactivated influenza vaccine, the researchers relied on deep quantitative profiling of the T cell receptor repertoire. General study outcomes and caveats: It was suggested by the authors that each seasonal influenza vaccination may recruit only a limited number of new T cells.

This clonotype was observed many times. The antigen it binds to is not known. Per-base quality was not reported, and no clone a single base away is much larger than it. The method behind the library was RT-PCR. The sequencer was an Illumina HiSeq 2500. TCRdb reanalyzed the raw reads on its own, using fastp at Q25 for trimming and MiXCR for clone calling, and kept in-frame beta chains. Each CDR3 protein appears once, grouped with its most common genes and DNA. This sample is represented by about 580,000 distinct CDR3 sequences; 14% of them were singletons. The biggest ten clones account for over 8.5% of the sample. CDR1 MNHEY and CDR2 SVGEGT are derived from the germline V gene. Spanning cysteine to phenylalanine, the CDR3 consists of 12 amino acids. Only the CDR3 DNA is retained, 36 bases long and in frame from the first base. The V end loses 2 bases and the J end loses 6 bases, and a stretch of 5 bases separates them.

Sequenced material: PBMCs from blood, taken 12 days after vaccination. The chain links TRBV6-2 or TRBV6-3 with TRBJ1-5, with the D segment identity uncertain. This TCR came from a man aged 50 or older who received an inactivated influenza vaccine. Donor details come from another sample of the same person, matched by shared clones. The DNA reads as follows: TGTGCCAGCAGTTACAAGGGTCAGCCCCAGCATTTT. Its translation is CASSYKGQPQHF.